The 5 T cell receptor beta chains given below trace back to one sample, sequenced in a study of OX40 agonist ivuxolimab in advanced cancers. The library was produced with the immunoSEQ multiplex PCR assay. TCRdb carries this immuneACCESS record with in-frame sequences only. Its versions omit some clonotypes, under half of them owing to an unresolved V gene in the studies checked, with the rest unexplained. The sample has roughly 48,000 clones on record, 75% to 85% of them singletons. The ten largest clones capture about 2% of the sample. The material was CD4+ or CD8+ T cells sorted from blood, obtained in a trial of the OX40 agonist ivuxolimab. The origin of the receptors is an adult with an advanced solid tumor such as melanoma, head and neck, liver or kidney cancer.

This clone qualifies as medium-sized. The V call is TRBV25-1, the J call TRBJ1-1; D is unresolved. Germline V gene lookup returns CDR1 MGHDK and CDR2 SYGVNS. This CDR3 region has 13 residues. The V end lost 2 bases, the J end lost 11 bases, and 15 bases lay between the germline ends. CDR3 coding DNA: TGTGCCAGCAGTGAAGGTGAACGGCAATCCGCTTTCTTT. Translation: CASSEGERQSAFF.

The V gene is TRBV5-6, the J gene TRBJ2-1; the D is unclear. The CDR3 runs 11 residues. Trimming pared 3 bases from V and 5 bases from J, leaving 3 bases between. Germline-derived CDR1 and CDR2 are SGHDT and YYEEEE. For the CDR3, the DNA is TGTGCCAGCAGCTGGGACAATGAGCAGTTCTTC. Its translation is CASSWDNEQFF.

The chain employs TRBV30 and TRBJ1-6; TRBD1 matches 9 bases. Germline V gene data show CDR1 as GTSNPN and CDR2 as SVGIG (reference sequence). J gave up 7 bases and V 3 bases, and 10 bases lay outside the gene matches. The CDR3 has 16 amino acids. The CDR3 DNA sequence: TGTGCCTGGAGAGACCCTGCCGGGACAGGGAATTCACCCCTCCACTTT. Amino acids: CAWRDPAGTGNSPLHF.

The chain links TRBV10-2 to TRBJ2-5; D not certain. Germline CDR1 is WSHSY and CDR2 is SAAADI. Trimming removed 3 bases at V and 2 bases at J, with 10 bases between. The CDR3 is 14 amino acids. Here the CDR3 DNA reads TGCGCCAGCAGTGAAGGACGGACGCAAGAGACCCAGTACTTC. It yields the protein CASSEGRTQETQYF.

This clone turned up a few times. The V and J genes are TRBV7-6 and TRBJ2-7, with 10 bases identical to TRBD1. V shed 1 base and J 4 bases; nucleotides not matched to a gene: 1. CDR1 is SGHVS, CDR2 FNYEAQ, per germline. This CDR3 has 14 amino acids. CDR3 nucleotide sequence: TGTGCCAGCAGCTTAGGACAGGGGGCATACGAGCAGTACTTC. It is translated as CASSLGQGAYEQYF.